This entry is about one T cell receptor beta chain. No antigen is known for it. Autoimmune disease history or systemic immunosuppression disqualified patients. This sample is drawn from a study of OX40 agonist ivuxolimab in advanced cancers. Study-level points and caveats: Within 6 weeks, CD4+ and CD8+ blood T cells expanded clonally at 0.1 to 3.0 mg/kg.

Repertoires were generated with immunoSEQ multiplex PCR, while TCRdb's copy carries only in-frame clones and drops some. The data hold about 74,000 clones, with 65% to 90% observed a single time. Germline values: CDR1 SGDLS, CDR2 YYNGEE. The CDR3 totals 16 residues. The V gene lost 3 bases and the J gene lost 0 bases, with 13 bases spanning the gap. The sequence was obtained from an adult with an advanced solid tumor such as melanoma, head and neck, liver or kidney cancer. Sequencing was performed on CD4+ or CD8+ T cells sorted from blood, taken in a trial of the OX40 agonist ivuxolimab. This rearrangement joins TRBV9 to TRBJ1-3; a possible D gene is TRBD1 (6 bases). The CDR3: CASSGGGVSSGNTIYF. The CDR3 DNA reads as TGTGCCAGCAGCGGGGGGGGCGTTTCCTCTGGAAACACCATATATTTT.